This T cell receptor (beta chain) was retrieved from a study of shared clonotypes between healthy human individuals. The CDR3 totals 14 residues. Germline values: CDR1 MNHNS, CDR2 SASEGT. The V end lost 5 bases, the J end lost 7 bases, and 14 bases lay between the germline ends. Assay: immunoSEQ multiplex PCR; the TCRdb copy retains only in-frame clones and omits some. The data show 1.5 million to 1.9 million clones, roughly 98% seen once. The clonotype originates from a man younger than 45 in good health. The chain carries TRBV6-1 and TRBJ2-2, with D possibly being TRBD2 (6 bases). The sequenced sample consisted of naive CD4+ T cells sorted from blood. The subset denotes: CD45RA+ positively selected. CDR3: CASSPQDYGGELFF. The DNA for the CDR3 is TGTGCCAGCAGTCCACAGGACTATGGCGGGGAGCTGTTTTTT.